This T cell receptor beta chain came from a study of T cell clones after liver transplantation. Only in-frame clones appear in the TCRdb table, and some are missing; sequencing was by immunoSEQ multiplex PCR. The sample gives 80,000 or so clones, roughly 85% of which show up once; approximately 0.47% is in the top ten. The germline V gene has CDR1 SEHNR and CDR2 FQNEAQ (reference sequence). Trimming removed 2 bases from V and 5 bases from J, with 6 bases in between. CDR3 size: 12 residues. The sample was CD4+ T cells from blood, taken 45 to 46 months after liver transplant. This chain links TRBV7-9 with TRBJ2-5, with D hard to call. This TCR was recovered from a human patient who received a liver transplant. Certain T cells may be donor cells from the graft. CDR3 DNA sequence: TGTGCCAGCAGCTTATCCTACGAGACCCAGTACTTC. As protein: CASSLSYETQYF.